This passage covers 4 T cell receptor beta chains from one sample sequenced in a study of CD8 T cells in Susac syndrome. Random hexamers primed reverse transcription of about 0.45 to 1 ug RNA. TCRdb itself ran the immunoSEQ multiplex PCR reads through MiXCR, one entry per CDR3 protein. Of 150,000 to 200,000 distinct CDR3 sequences in the sample, around 95% were seen once. The material sequenced was CD4+ T cells from PBMCs. The receptors derive from a human donor with multiple sclerosis.

The genes are TRBV29-1 and TRBJ2-5; D not resolved. Trimming pared 5 bases from V and 4 bases from J, leaving 8 bases between. The CDR3 has 11 residues. Per germline, CDR1 SQVTM and CDR2 ANQGSEA. CDR3 sequence: CSVFQRETQYF. The DNA for the CDR3 is TGCAGCGTTTTCCAGCGAGAGACCCAGTACTTC.

The CDR3 sequence is CASSLDTGQGYGYTF. CDR3 in DNA: TGCGCCAGCAGCTTGGATACGGGACAGGGTTATGGCTACACCTTC. The chain uses TRBV5-1 and TRBJ1-2; TRBD1 agrees at 9 bases. Germline V CDR1 and CDR2: SGHRS, YFSETQ. The CDR3 is made up of 15 amino acids. V was pared by 0 bases and J by 5 bases, with 5 bases of the junction left unmatched.

The chain couples TRBV20-1 to TRBJ1-2; D perhaps matches TRBD1 (5 bases). There are 13 residues in the CDR3. V was cut by 2 bases and J by 5 bases, with 12 bases left in between. CDR1 and CDR2 (germline): DFQATT, SNEGSKA (reference sequence). CDR3 bases: TGCAGTGCTAGACTCAGGGAAGGGTATGGCTACACCTTC. Translation: CSARLREGYGYTF.

This chain joins TRBV9 and TRBJ2-1, with D perhaps TRBD1 or TRBD2 (5 bases each). CDR3 length: 16 residues. The V and J ends lost 4 bases and 3 bases respectively, with 17 bases between them. The germline gives CDR1 SGDLS, CDR2 YYNGEE. The CDR3 reads CASSRDALPFYNEQFF. The CDR3 nucleotides are TGTGCCAGCAGCCGGGACGCGCTGCCCTTCTACAATGAGCAGTTCTTC.